This paragraph covers one T cell receptor beta chain sequence. The antigen is not known. For each subset, genomic DNA was distributed in equal portions over several immunoSEQ plates. The data were produced by immunoSEQ multiplex PCR, yet TCRdb's version contains in-frame clones alone and is incomplete. The data contain around 2,000,000 clones, 90% to 95% of them singletons. There are 14 residues in the CDR3. Per germline, CDR1 MGHRA and CDR2 YSYEKL. V was clipped by 2 bases and J by 2 bases, with 9 bases between them. Caucasian adults living in Nashville, Tennessee, provided all samples. Into CD45RA+ naive and CD45RA-negative memory subsets, the CD4+ cells were split. The entry originates in a study of shared clonotypes between healthy human individuals. Study-wide results and limits: Several donors shared 5% to 5.5% of their naive CD4 clonotypes.

The TCR originated in a man younger than 35 in good health. Sample: naive CD4+ T cells sorted from blood. As for subset: CD45RA+ positively selected. The chain carries TRBV4-1 and TRBJ2-5, with no clear D. The CDR3 region has the DNA TGCGCCAGCAGCCAAATGTCAGTACAAGAGACCCAGTACTTC. It is translated as CASSQMSVQETQYF.